What follows is one TCR beta chain and its context. The sample belongs to a study of cytomegalovirus exposure and HLA in healthy donors. The CDR3 is 14 residues long. The V gene's germline CDR1 is SEHNR and CDR2 FQNEAQ (reference sequence). Deletions cut 5 bases from V and 5 bases from J, with 13 bases between. A multiplex PCR was run with 60 Vbeta primers and 13 Jbeta primers. Sequencing used immunoSEQ multiplex PCR; TCRdb keeps in-frame clones, though not all of them. The sample lists approximately 150,000 clones, 79% seen once, with 2% to 2.5% in the top ten. Source material: PBMCs. This sequence was found in a man in his forties or fifties in good health and CMV-seronegative. The chain has TRBV7-9 and TRBJ2-1; D perhaps matches TRBD2 (6 bases). CDR3 amino acids: CASSASGGNNEQFF. The DNA for the CDR3 is TGTGCCAGCAGCGCCTCTGGGGGGAACAATGAGCAGTTCTTC.